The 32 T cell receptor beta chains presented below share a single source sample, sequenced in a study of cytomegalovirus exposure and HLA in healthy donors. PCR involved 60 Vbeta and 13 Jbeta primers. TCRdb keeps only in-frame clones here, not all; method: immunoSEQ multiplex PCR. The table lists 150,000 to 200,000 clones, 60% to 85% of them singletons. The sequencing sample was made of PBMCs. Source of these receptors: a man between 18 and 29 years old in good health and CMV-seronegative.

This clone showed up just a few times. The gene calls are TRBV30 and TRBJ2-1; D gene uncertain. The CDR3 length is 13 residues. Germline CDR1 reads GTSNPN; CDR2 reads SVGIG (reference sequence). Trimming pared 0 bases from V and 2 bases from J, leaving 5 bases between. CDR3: CAWSVTAYNEQFF. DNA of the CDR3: TGTGCCTGGAGTGTAACGGCCTACAATGAGCAGTTCTTC.

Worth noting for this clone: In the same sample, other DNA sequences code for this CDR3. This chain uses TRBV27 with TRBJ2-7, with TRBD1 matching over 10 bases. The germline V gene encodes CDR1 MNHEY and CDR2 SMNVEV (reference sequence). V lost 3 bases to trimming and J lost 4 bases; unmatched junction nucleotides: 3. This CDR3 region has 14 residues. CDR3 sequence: CASSLGDRGYEQYF. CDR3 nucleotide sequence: TGTGCCAGCAGTTTGGGGGACAGGGGATACGAGCAGTACTTC.

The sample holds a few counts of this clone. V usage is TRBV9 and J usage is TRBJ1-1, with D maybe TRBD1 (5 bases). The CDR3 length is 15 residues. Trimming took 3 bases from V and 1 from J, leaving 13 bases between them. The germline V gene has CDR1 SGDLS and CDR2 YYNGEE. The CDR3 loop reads CASSAQGRSNTEAFF. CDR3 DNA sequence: TGTGCCAGCAGCGCGCAGGGAAGGTCGAACACTGAAGCTTTCTTT.

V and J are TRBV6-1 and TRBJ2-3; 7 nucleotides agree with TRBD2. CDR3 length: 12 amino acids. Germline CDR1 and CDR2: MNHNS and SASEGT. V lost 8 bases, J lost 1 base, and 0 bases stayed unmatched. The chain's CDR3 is CASGGGTDTQYF. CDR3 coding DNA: TGTGCCAGCGGGGGGGGCACAGATACGCAGTATTTT.

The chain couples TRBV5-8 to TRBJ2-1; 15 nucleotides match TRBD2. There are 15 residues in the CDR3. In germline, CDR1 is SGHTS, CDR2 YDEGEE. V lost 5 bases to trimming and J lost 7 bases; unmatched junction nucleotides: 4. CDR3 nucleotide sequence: TGTGCCAGCAGGGTGGGGACTAGCGGGAGGAATGAGCAGTTCTTC. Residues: CASRVGTSGRNEQFF.

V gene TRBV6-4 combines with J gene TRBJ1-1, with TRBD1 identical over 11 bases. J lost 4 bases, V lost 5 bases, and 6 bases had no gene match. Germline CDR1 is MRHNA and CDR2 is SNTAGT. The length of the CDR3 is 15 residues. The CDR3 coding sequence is TGTGCCAGCAGTAATACCGGGACAGGGGGCACTGAAGCTTTCTTT. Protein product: CASSNTGTGGTEAFF.

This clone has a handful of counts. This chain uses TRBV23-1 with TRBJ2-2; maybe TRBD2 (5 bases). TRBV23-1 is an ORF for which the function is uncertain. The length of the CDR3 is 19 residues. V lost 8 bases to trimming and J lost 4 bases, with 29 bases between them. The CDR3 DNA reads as TGCGCCAGCCCACCGAAGTCCGAAGACTGGGGAGAGGGCACCGGGGAGCTGTTTTTT. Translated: CASPPKSEDWGEGTGELFF.

The CDR3 protein is CAWSPREWGVRNTGELFF. The CDR3 nucleotides are TGTGCCTGGAGTCCCCGGGAATGGGGGGTTAGAAACACCGGGGAGCTGTTTTTT. The genes are TRBV30 and TRBJ2-2; D is possibly TRBD2 (6 bases). CDR1 is GTSNPN and CDR2 is SVGIG in the germline V gene (reference sequence). V was cut by 2 bases and J by 2 bases, with 21 bases left in between. There are 18 residues in the CDR3.

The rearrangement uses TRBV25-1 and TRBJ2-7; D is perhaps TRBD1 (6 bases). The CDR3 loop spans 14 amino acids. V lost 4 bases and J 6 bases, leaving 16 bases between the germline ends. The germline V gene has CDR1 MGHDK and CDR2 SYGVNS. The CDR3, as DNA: TGTGCCAGCAGTGCATACAGGGTGGGCTCCGAGCAGTACTTC. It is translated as CASSAYRVGSEQYF.

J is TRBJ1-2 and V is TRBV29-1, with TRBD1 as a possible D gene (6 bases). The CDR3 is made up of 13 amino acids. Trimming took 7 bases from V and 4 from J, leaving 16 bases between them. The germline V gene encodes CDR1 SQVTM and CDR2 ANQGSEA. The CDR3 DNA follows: TGCAGCGCCACCCGCGTGACAGGCTATGGCTACACCTTC. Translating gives CSATRVTGYGYTF.

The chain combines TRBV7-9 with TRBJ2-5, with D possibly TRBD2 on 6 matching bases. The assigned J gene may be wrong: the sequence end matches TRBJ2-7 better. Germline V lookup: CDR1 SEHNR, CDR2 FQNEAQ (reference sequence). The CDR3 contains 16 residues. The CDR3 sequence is CASSLTTGGSSYEQYF. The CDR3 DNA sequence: TGTGCCAGCAGCTTGACCACAGGAGGGAGCTCCTACGAGCAGTACTTC.

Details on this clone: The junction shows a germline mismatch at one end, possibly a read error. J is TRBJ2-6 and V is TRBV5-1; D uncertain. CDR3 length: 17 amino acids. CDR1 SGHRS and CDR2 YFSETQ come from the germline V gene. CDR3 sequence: CAGSLDVGISGANVLTF. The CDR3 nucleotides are TGCGCCGGCAGCTTGGATGTTGGCATCTCTGGGGCCAACGTCCTGACTTTC.

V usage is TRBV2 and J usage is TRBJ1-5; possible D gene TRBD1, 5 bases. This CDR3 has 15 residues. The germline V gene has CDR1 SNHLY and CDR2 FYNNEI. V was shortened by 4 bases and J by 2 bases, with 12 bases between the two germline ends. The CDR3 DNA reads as TGTGCCAGCAGTGGGTTCAGGGCGGGCAATCAGCCCCAGCATTTT. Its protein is CASSGFRAGNQPQHF.

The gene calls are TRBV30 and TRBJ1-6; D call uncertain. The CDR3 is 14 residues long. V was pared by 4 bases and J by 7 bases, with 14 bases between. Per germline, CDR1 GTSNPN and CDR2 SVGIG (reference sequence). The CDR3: CAWMPGLLNSPLHF. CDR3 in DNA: TGTGCCTGGATGCCCGGACTGTTAAATTCACCCCTCCACTTT.

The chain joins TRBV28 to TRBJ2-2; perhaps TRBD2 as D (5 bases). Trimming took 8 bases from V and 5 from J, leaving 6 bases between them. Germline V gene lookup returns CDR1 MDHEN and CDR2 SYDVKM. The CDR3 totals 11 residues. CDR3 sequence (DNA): TGTGCCAGCGGGGAGACCGGGGAGCTGTTTTTT. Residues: CASGETGELFF.

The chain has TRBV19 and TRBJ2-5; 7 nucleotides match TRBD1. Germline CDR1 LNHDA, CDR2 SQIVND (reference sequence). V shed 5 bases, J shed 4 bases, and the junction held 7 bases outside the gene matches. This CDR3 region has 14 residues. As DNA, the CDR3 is TGTGCCAGTAGTCCCTCGGGACAGCCAGAGACCCAGTACTTC. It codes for CASSPSGQPETQYF.

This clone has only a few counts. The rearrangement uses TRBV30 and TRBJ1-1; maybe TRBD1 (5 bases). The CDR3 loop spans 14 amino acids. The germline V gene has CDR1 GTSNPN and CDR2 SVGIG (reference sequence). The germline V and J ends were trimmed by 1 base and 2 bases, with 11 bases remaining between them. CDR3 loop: CAWSDKTANTEAFF. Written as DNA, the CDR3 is TGTGCCTGGAGTGATAAGACAGCAAACACTGAAGCTTTCTTT.

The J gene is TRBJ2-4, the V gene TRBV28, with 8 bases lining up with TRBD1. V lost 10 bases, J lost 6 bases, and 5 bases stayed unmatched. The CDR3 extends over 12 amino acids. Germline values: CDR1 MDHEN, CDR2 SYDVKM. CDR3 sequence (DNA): TGTGCCACCCAGGGGGCGAGAAACATTCAGTACTTC. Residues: CATQGARNIQYF. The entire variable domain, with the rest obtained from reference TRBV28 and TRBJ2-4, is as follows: DVKVTQSSRYLVKRTGEKVFLECVQDMDHENMFWYRQDPGLGLRLIYFSYDVKMKEKGDIPEGYSVSREKKERFSLILESASTNQTSMYLCATQGARNIQYFGAGTRLSVL.

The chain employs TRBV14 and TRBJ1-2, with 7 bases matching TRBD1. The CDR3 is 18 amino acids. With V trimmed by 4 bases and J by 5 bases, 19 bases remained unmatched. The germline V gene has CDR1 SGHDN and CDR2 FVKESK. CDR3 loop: CASSRQIPGTANVYGYTF. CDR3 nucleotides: TGTGCCAGCAGCCGTCAAATTCCCGGGACAGCAAACGTATATGGCTACACCTTC.

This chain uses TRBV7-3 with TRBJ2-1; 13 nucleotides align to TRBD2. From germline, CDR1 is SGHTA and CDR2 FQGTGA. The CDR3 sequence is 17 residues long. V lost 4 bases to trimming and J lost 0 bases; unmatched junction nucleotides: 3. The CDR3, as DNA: TGTGCCAGCAGCTCCGGGACTAGCGGGAACTCCTACAATGAGCAGTTCTTC. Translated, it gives CASSSGTSGNSYNEQFF. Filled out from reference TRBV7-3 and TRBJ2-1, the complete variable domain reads GAGVSQTPSNKVTEKGKYVELRCDPISGHTALYWYRQSLGQGPEFLIYFQGTGAADDSGLPNDRFFAVRPEGSVSTLKIQRTERGDSAVYLCASSSGTSGNSYNEQFFGPGTRLTVL.

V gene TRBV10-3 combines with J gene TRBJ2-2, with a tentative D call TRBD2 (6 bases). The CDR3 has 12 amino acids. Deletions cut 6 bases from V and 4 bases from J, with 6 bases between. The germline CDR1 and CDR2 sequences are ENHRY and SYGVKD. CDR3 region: CAIRGGTGELFF. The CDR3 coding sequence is TGTGCCATCAGGGGGGGCACCGGGGAGCTGTTTTTT.

CDR3 sequence reads: CSVVGGGGGYTF. The DNA of the CDR3 is TGCAGCGTTGTGGGGGGGGGCGGTGGCTACACCTTC. The chain carries TRBV29-1 and TRBJ1-2; a possible D gene is TRBD1 (6 bases). The V and J ends lost 4 bases and 7 bases respectively, with 13 bases between them. This CDR3 is built from 12 residues. Germline-derived CDR1 and CDR2 are SQVTM and ANQGSEA.

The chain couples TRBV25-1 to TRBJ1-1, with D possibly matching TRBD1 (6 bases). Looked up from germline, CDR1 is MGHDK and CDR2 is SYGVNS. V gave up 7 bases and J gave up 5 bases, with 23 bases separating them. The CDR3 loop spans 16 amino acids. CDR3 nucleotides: TGTGCCAGCAATATGACGGGGGGACACTGGGGGACTGAAGCTTTCTTT. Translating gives CASNMTGGHWGTEAFF. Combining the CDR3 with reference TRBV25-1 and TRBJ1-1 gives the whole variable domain EADIYQTPRYLVIGTGKKITLECSQTMGHDKMYWYQQDPGMELHLIHYSYGVNSTEKGDLSSESTVSRIRTEHFPLTLESARPSHTSQYLCASNMTGGHWGTEAFFGQGTRLTVV.

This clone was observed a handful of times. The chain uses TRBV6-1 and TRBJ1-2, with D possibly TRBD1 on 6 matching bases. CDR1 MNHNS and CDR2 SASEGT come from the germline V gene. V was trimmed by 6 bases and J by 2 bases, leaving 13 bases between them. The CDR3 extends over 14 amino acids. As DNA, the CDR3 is TGTGCCAGCAGCCTACAGGGACCCAACTATGGCTACACCTTC. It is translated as CASSLQGPNYGYTF.

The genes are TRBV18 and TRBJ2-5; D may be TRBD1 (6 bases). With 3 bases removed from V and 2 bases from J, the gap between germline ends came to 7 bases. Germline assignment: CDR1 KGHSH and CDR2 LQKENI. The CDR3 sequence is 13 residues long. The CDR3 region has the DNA TGTGCCAGCTCACCGGGACAACAAGAGACCCAGTACTTC. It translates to CASSPGQQETQYF.

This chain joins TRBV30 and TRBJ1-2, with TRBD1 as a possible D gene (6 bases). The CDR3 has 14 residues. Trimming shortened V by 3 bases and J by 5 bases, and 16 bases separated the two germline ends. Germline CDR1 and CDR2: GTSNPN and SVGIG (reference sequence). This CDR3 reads CAWRGIGTPYGYTF. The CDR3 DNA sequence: TGTGCCTGGAGGGGGATCGGGACACCGTATGGCTACACCTTC.

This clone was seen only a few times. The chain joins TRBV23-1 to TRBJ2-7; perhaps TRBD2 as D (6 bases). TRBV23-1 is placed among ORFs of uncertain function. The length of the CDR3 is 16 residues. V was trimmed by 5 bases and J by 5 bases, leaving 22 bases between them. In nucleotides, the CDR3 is TGCGCCAGCAGTACACCTCTAGCGCCTAAGGACCACGAGCAGTACTTC. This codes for CASSTPLAPKDHEQYF.

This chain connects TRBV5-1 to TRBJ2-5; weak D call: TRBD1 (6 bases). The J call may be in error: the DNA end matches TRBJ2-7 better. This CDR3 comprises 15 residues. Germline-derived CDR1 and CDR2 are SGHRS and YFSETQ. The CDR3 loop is CASSLWSGDNYEQYF. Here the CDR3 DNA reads TGCGCCAGCAGCTTGTGGTCTGGGGACAACTACGAGCAGTACTTC.

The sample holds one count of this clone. CDR3 protein: CASSRDRVDYGYTF. The CDR3 DNA reads TGTGCCAGCAGCCGGGACAGGGTCGACTATGGCTACACCTTC. This rearrangement joins TRBV27 to TRBJ1-2; TRBD1 agrees at 9 bases. V trimming: 6 bases; J trimming: 3 bases; junction bases outside the gene matches: 5. CDR3 length: 14 residues. Germline CDR1 and CDR2: MNHEY and SMNVEV (reference sequence).

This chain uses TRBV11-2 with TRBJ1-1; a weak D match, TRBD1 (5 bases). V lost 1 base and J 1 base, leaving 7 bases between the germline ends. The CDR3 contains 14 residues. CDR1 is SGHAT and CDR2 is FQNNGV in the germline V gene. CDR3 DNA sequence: TGTGCCAGCAGCTTAGTCGGGGGGAACACTGAAGCTTTCTTT. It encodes CASSLVGGNTEAFF.

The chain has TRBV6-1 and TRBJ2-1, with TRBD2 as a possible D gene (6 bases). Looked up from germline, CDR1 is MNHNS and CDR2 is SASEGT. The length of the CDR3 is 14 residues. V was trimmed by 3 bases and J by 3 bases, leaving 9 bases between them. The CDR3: CASSEWGVYNEQFF. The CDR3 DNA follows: TGTGCCAGCAGTGAGTGGGGGGTCTACAATGAGCAGTTCTTC.

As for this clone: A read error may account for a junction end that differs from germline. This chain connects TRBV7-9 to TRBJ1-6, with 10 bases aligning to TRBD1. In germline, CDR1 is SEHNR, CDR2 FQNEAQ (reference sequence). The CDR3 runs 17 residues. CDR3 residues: CSSSLGRDRGQNSPLHF. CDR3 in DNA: TGTTCCAGCAGCTTAGGCCGGGACAGGGGCCAAAATTCACCCCTCCACTTT.